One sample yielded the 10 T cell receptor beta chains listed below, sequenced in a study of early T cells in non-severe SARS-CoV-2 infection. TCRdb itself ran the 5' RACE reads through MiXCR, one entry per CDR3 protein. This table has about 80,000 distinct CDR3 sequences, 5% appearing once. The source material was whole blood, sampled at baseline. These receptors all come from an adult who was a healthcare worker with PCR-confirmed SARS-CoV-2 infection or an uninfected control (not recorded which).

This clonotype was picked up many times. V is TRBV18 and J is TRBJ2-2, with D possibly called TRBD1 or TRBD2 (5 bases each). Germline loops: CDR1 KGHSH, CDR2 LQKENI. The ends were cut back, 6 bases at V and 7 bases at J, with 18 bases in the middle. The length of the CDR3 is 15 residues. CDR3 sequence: CASSYRDREGGELFF. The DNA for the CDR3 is TGTGCCAGCTCGTACCGGGACCGAGAAGGCGGGGAGCTGTTTTTT.

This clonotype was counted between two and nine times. Here the CDR3 DNA reads TGTGCCAGCAGCTTGGACTACAGGGCCACTGAAGCTTTCTTT. Protein: CASSLDYRATEAFF. V usage is TRBV7-6 and J usage is TRBJ1-1; possible D gene TRBD1, 6 bases. CDR1 is SGHVS and CDR2 is FNYEAQ in the germline V gene. V lost 3 bases to trimming and J lost 4 bases, with 12 bases between them. The CDR3 totals 14 residues.

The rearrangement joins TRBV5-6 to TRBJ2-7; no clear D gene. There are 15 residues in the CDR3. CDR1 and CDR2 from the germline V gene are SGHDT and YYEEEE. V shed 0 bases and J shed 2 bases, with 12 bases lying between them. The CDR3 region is CASSLGGLTAYEQYF. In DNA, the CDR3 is TGTGCCAGCAGCTTGGGTGGATTAACCGCCTACGAGCAGTACTTC.

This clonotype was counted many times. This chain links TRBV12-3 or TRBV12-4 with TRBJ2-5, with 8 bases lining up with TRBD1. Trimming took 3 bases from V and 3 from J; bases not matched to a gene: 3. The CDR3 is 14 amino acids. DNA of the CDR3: TGTGCCAGCAGTTTTAGACAGGGGAAAGAGACCCAGTACTTC. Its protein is CASSFRQGKETQYF.

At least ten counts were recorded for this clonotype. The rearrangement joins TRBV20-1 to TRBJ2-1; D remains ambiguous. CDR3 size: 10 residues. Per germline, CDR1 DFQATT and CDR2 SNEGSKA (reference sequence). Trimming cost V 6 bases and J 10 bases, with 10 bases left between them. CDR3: CSAASMEQFF. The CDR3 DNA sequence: TGCAGTGCCGCCAGCATGGAGCAGTTCTTC.

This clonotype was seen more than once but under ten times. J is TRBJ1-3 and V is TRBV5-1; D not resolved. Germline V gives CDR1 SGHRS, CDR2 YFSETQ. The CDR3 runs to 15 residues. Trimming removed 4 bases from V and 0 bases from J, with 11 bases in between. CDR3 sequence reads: CASSQSGSSGNTIYF. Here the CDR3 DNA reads TGCGCCAGCAGCCAGTCAGGATCCTCTGGAAACACCATATATTTT.

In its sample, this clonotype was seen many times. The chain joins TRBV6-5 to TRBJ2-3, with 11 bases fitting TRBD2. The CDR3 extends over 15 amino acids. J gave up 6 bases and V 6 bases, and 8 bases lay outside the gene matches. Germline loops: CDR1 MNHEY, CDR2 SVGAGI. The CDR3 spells CASSPIAGGGDTQYF. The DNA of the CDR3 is TGTGCCAGCAGCCCGATAGCGGGAGGGGGGGATACGCAGTATTTT.

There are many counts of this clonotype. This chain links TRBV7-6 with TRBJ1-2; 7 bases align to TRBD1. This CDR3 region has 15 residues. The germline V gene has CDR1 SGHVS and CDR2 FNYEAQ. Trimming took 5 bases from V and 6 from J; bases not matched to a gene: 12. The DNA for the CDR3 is TGTGCCAGCAGCCTTGGGACAGCCGCTGTGAATGGCTACACCTTC. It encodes CASSLGTAAVNGYTF.

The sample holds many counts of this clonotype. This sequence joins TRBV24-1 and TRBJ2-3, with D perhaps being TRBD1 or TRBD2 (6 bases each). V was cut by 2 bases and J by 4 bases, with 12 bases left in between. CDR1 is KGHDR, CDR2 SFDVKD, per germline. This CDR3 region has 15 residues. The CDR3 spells CATSDSRGRPDTQYF. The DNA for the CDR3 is TGTGCCACCAGTGATTCTCGGGGGCGGCCAGATACGCAGTATTTT.

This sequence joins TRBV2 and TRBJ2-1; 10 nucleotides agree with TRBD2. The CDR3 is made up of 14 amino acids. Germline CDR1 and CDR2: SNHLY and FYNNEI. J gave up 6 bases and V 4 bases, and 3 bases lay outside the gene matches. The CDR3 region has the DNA TGTGCCAGCAGTGCTAGCGGGAGTGTCAATGAGCAGTTCTTC. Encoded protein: CASSASGSVNEQFF. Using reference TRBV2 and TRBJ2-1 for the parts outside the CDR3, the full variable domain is EPEVTQTPSHQVTQMGQEVILRCVPISNHLYFYWYRQILGQKVEFLVSFYNNEISEKSEIFDDQFSVERPDGSNFTLKIRSTKLEDSAMYFCASSASGSVNEQFFGPGTRLTVL.